Listed below are T cell receptor beta chains from one sample, sequenced in a study of post-analysis software for immune sequencing data. Each CDR3 protein gets one entry after TCRdb re-called the PCR reads with MiXCR. The table shows more than 350,000 distinct CDR3 sequences, with roughly 40% occurring only once. Sequenced: blood. The receptors come from a girl aged 2 to 10 with multiple sclerosis. Each CDR3 is given with its conserved first and last residue. A D gene is named only where the DNA matches it firmly. Only part of the rows carry a size: once, few, many, or a class if the clone is expanded.

v_gene,d_gene,abundance,j_gene,CDR3aa,CDR3nt
TRBV29-1,TRBD2,.,TRBJ2-1,CSAMSGRATEQFF,TGCAGCGCAATGAGCGGGAGGGCGACCGAGCAGTTCTTC
TRBV20-1,TRBD2,few,TRBJ2-1,CSAKQPGTSFSGEQFF,TGCAGTGCTAAACAACCCGGGACTAGTTTCTCTGGGGAGCAGTTCTTC
TRBV11-2,.,.,TRBJ1-2,CASSLGSGDYGYTF,TGTGCCAGCAGCCTAGGTTCAGGCGACTATGGCTACACCTTC
TRBV2,.,.,TRBJ2-3,CASSESGNGTQYF,TGTGCCAGCAGTGAATCGGGGAATGGGACGCAGTATTTT
TRBV27,TRBD1,.,TRBJ1-2,CASGGGGIGYTF,TGTGCCAGCGGGGGAGGGGGCATTGGCTACACCTTC
TRBV29-1,.,.,TRBJ1-2,CSVASGFITYGYTF,TGCAGCGTTGCCTCCGGGTTTATTACCTATGGCTACACCTTC
TRBV9,.,few,TRBJ1-1,CASSVDEGINTEAFF,TGTGCCAGCAGCGTAGACGAGGGGATAAACACTGAAGCTTTCTTT
TRBV28,.,.,TRBJ1-5,CASSLLGDGFQHF,TGTGCCAGCAGTTTATTGGGGGACGGATTCCAGCATTTT
TRBV5-5,.,.,TRBJ2-3,CASSTFTGPDTQYF,TGTGCCAGCAGCACGTTTACAGGACCCGATACGCAGTATTTT
TRBV6-6,TRBD1,.,TRBJ1-2,CASDCPGQGDYGYTF,TGTGCCAGCGATTGTCCGGGACAGGGCGACTATGGCTACACCTTC
TRBV2,.,.,TRBJ2-5,CASNYGSQETQYF,TGTGCCAGCAACTACGGCAGTCAAGAGACCCAGTACTTC
TRBV7-2,.,.,TRBJ2-7,CASSPPEPRFPPPYEQYF,TGTGCCAGCAGCCCTCCTGAGCCCAGGTTCCCCCCTCCTTACGAGCAGTACTTC
TRBV5-1,.,few,TRBJ2-3,CASSLVSAPGDTQYF,TGCGCCAGCAGCTTGGTGTCAGCCCCGGGAGATACGCAGTATTTT
TRBV5-1,.,.,TRBJ2-5,CASSSEDQETQYF,TGCGCCAGCAGTTCGGAGGACCAAGAGACCCAGTACTTC
TRBV12-5,.,few,TRBJ2-3,CASGLGLGGSTDTQYF,TGTGCTAGTGGTTTAGGCCTCGGGGGCAGCACAGATACGCAGTATTTT
TRBV20-1,TRBD2,few,TRBJ2-1,CSAPGLAGEGSEQFF,TGCAGTGCACCGGGACTAGCGGGAGAGGGTAGTGAGCAGTTCTTC
TRBV5-1,.,.,TRBJ2-3,CASSSLVGADTQYF,TGCGCCAGCAGCAGCCTAGTGGGAGCAGATACGCAGTATTTT
TRBV27,.,.,TRBJ2-3,CASSLESAYTDTQYF,TGTGCCAGCAGTTTAGAGTCGGCTTACACAGATACGCAGTATTTT
TRBV9,TRBD1,.,TRBJ2-6,CASSVTTGVLSGANVRTF,TGTGCCAGCAGCGTTACAACAGGGGTCCTCTCTGGGGCCAACGTCCGGACTTTC
TRBV28,TRBD2,.,TRBJ2-3,CASSSAGGGVTQYF,TGTGCCAGCAGTTCAGCGGGAGGGGGTGTTACGCAGTATTTT
TRBV28,.,.,TRBJ1-4,CASSLFGHATNEKLFF,TGTGCCAGCAGTTTATTCGGCCACGCAACTAATGAAAAACTGTTTTTT
TRBV5-1,.,.,TRBJ2-7,CASSLRVNYEQYF,TGCGCCAGCAGCTTAAGAGTCAACTACGAGCAGTACTTC